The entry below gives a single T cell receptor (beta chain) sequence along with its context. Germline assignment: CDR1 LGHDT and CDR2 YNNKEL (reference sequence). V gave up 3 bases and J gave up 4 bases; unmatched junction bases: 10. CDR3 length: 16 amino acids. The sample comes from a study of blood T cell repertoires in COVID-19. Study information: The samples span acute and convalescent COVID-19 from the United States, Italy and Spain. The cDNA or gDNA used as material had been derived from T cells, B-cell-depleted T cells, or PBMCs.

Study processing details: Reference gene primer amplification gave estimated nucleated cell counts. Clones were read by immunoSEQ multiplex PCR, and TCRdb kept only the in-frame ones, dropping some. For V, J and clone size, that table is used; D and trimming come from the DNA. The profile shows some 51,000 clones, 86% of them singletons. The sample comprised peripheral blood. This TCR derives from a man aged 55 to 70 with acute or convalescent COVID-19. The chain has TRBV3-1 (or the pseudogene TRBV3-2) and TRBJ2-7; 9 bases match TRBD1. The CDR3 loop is CASSQCGQGKLYEQYF. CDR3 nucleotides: TGTGCCAGCAGCCAGTGCGGACAGGGGAAACTGTACGAGCAGTACTTC.